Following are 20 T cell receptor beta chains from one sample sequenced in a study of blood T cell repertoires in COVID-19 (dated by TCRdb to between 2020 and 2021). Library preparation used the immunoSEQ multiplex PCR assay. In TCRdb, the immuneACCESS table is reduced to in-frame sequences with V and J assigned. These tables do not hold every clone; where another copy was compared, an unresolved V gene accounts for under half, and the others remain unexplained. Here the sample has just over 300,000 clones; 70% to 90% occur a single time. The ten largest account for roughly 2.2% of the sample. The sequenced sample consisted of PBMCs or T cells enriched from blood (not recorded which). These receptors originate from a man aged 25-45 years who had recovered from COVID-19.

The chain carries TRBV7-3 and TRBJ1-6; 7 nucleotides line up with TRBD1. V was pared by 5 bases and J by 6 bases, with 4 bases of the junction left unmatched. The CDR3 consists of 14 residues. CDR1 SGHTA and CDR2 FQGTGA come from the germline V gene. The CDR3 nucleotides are TGTGCCAGCAGCCGGGACAGCTCTAATTCACCCCTCCACTTT. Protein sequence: CASSRDSSNSPLHF.

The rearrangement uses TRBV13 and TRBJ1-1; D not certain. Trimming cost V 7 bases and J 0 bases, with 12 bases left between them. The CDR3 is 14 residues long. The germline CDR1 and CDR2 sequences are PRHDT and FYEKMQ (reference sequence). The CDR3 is CASMITTLNTEAFF. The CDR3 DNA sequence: TGTGCCAGCATGATTACGACATTGAACACTGAAGCTTTCTTT.

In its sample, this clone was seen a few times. The DNA of the CDR3 is TGTGCCAGCAGTCTACTCGGTGCGAAAGAGTCTTATGGCTACACCTTC. Translation gives CASSLLGAKESYGYTF. J is TRBJ1-2 and V is TRBV5-4; D is unresolved. CDR3 size: 16 residues. CDR1 is SGHNT, CDR2 YYREEE, per germline (reference sequence). V lost 5 bases and J 5 bases, leaving 22 bases between the germline ends. Drawing the rest from reference TRBV5-4 and TRBJ1-2, the complete variable domain is ETGVTQSPTHLIKTRGQQVTLRCSSQSGHNTVSWYQQALGQGPQFIFQYYREEENGRGNFPPRFSGLQFPNYSSELNVNALELDDSALYLCASSLLGAKESYGYTFGSGTRLTVV.

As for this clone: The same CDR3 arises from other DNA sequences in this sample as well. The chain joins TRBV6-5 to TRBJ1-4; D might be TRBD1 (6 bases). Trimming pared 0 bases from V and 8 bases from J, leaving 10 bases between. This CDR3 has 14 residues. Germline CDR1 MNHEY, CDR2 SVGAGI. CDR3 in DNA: TGTGCCAGCAGTTACTCGAGCGGGGGCGAAAAACTGTTTTTT. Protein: CASSYSSGGEKLFF.

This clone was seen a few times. CDR3 in DNA: TGTGCCAGCAGTCGGGACTACAACGGCGAGCAGTTCTTC. Encoded protein: CASSRDYNGEQFF. V gene TRBV2 combines with J gene TRBJ2-1; 7 bases are shared with TRBD2. CDR1 and CDR2 (germline): SNHLY, FYNNEI. The ends lost 5 bases at V and 10 bases at J; junction bases unmatched: 8. This CDR3 region has 13 residues.

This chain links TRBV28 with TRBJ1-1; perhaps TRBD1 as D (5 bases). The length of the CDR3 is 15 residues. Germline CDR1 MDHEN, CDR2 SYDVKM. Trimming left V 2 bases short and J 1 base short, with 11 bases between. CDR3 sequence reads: CASSLVGRGNTEAFF. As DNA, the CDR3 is TGTGCCAGCAGTTTAGTGGGGCGTGGGAACACTGAAGCTTTCTTT. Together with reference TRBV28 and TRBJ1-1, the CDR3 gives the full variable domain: DVKVTQSSRYLVKRTGEKVFLECVQDMDHENMFWYRQDPGLGLRLIYFSYDVKMKEKGDIPEGYSVSREKKERFSLILESASTNQTSMYLCASSLVGRGNTEAFFGQGTRLTVV.

In nucleotides, the CDR3 is TGTGCCAGCTCACCCCCAGGGGGAATCATTGAAGCTTTCTTT. This encodes CASSPPGGIIEAFF. The V call is TRBV18, the J call TRBJ1-1; 7 bases match TRBD1. The CDR3 length is 14 residues. Trimming removed 3 bases from V and 7 bases from J; junction bases left unmatched: 8. Germline V gene sequence: CDR1 KGHSH, CDR2 LQKENI.

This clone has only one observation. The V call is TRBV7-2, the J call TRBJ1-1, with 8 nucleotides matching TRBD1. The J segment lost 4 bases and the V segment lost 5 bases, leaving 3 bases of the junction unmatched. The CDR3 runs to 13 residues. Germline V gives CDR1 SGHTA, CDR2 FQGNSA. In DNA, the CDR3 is TGTGCCAGCAGCACCACAGGGGGCACTGAAGCTTTCTTT. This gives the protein CASSTTGGTEAFF.

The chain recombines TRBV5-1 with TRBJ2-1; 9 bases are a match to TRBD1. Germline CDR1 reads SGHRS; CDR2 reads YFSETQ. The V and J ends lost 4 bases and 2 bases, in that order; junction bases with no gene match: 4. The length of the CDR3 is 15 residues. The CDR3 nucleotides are TGCGCCAGCAGCGTCGACAGGGGGGCCTACAATGAGCAGTTCTTC. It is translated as CASSVDRGAYNEQFF.

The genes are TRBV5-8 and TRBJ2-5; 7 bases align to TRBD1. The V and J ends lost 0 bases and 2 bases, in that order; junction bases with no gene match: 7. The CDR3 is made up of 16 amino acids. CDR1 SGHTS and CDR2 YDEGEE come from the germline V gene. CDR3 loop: CASSLGSWGQQETQYF. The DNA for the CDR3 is TGTGCCAGCAGCTTGGGGTCATGGGGACAGCAAGAGACCCAGTACTTC.

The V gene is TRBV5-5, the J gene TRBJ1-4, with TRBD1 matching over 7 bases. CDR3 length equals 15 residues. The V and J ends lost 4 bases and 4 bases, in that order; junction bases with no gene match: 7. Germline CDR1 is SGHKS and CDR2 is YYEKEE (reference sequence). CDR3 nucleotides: TGTGCCAGCAGCATCTCTGGACAGGTTAATGAAAAACTGTTTTTT. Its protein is CASSISGQVNEKLFF.

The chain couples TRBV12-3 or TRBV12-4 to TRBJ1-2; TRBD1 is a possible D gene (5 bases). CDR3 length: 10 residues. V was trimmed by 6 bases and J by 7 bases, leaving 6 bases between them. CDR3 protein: CASSQGGYTF. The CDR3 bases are TGTGCCAGCAGCCAGGGTGGCTACACCTTC.

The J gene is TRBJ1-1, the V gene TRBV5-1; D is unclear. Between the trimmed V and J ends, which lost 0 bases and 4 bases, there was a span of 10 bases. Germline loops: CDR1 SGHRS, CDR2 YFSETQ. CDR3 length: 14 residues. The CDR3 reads CASSLGSAGTEAFF. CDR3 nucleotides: TGCGCCAGCAGCTTGGGGTCGGCGGGCACTGAAGCTTTCTTT.

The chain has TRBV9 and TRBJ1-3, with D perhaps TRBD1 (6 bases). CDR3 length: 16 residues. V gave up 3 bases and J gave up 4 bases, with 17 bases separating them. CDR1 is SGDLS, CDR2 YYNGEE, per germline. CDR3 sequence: CASSDNRADGGNTIYF. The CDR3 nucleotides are TGTGCCAGCAGCGATAACAGGGCCGATGGAGGAAACACCATATATTTT.

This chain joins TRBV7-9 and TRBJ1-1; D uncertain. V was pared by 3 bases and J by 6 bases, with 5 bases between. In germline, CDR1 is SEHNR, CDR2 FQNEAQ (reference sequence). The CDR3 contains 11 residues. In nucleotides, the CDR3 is TGTGCCAGCAGCTTCTCCGCTGAAGCTTTCTTT. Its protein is CASSFSAEAFF.

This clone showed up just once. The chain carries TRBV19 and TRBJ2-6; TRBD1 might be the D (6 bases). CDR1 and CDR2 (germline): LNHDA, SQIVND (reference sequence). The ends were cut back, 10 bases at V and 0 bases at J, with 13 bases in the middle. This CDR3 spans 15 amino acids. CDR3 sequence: CATRQEPSGANVLTF. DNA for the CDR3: TGTGCCACCCGACAGGAACCCTCTGGGGCCAACGTCCTGACTTTC.

The CDR3 here is CASSLGTGETFF. The CDR3 DNA follows: TGTGCCAGCAGCTTAGGTACAGGGGAAACTTTCTTT. V and J are TRBV7-9 and TRBJ1-1; 7 nucleotides align to TRBD1. CDR1 and CDR2 from the germline V gene are SEHNR and FQNEAQ (reference sequence). This CDR3 has 12 amino acids. The V and J ends lost 1 base and 12 bases, in that order; junction bases with no gene match: 5.

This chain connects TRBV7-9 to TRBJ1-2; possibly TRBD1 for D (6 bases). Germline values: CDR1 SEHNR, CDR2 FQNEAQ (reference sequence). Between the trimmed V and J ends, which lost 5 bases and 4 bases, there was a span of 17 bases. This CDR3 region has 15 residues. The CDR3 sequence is CASSATLGGIYGYTF. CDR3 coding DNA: TGTGCCAGCAGCGCAACCCTAGGGGGAATCTATGGCTACACCTTC.

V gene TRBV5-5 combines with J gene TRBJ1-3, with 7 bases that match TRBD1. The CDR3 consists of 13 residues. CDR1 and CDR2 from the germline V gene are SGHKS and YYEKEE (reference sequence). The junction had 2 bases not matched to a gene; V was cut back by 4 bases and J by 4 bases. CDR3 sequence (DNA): TGTGCCAGCAGCCGACAGGGCGGAAACACCATATATTTT. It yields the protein CASSRQGGNTIYF.

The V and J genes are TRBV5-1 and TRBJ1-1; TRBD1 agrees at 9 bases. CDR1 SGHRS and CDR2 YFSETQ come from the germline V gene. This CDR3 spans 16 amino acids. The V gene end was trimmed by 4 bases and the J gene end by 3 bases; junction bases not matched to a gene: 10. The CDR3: CASSLGTGIWHTEAFF. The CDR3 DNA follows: TGCGCCAGCAGCCTTGGGACAGGGATATGGCACACTGAAGCTTTCTTT.